Sequencing of this T cell receptor (beta chain) was carried out in a study of blood T cells in healthy people across ages. Study-level results: Roughly linear age-related decline in beta diversity appeared, significant by age approximately 40.

The germline V and J ends were trimmed by 4 bases and 3 bases, with 13 bases remaining between them. The CDR3 is 14 residues long. Germline values: CDR1 MNHEY, CDR2 SVGEGT. Combining a sample-barcoded 5' primer with a J-beta primer mix, a second PCR ran for about 7 to 11 cycles. TCRdb re-derived calls from the 5' RACE reads in MiXCR, one entry per CDR3 protein. The table shows 650,000 to 1,000,000 distinct CDR3 sequences, with around 34% occurring only once. Points on this clonotype: The antigen remains unidentified.

Sequencing was performed on blood. This sequence was found in a man aged 18 to 35 in good health. The chain carries TRBV6-2 or TRBV6-3 and TRBJ2-7, with D maybe TRBD1 (6 bases). As DNA, the CDR3 is TGTGCCAGCAGTTTACAGGGATTCATCTACGAGCAGTACTTC. Encoded protein: CASSLQGFIYEQYF.